This TCR beta chain was identified in a study of response to subunit inactivated influenza vaccine. Notes on the study in general: The study's authors posited that every seasonal influenza vaccination enlists few new T cells.

TCRdb ran MiXCR on the RT-PCR reads and lists one entry per CDR3 protein. Of about 500,000 distinct CDR3 sequences in the sample, about 15% are singletons; the top ten hold less than 4%. This clonotype was seen only a few times. The antigen is unknown. The CDR3 consists of 16 residues. Germline lookup yields CDR1 SGHTA and CDR2 FQGNSA. The V and J ends lost 3 bases and 2 bases respectively, with 14 bases between them. The J gene is TRBJ2-1, the V gene TRBV7-2, with D unresolved. The source was CD4+ T cells sorted from PBMCs, collected less than 30 months after vaccination. This clonotype originated in a man between 45 and 75 years old who received an inactivated influenza vaccine. DNA for the CDR3: TGTGCCAGCAGCTTTTTTATGTCAGCAACCTACAATGAGCAGTTCTTC. Amino acids: CASSFFMSATYNEQFF.